This TCR beta chain was recorded in a study of blood T cell repertoires in COVID-19. Overall study context: COVID-19 samples collected from the United States, Italy and Spain covered acute and convalescent phases.

The table came from immunoSEQ multiplex PCR; TCRdb's copy has only in-frame clones and leaves some out. Among over 250,000 clones listed, about nine tenths were seen once. Per germline, CDR1 SQVTM and CDR2 ANQGSEA. V gave up 6 bases and J gave up 4 bases, with 16 bases separating them. The CDR3 is made up of 14 amino acids. This receptor was taken from a man aged 50 or older with acute or convalescent COVID-19. This chain links TRBV29-1 with TRBJ2-1; maybe TRBD1 (6 bases). Sequencing was carried out using peripheral blood. CDR3 amino acids: CSVADGTFYNEQFF. CDR3 bases: TGCAGCGTGGCCGACGGGACATTTTACAATGAGCAGTTCTTC.